One and the same sample provided the 10 T cell receptor beta chains below, sequenced in a study of blood T cell repertoires in COVID-19. Sequencing used immunoSEQ multiplex PCR; TCRdb keeps in-frame clones, though not all of them. In the table there are approximately 200,000 clones, around four fifths of which are singletons. The specimen was peripheral blood. These receptors were taken from a young woman with acute or convalescent COVID-19.

The rearrangement links TRBV7-2 to TRBJ1-4, with 8 bases lining up with TRBD1. The CDR3 is 14 amino acids. The junction had 5 bases not matched to a gene; V was cut back by 5 bases and J by 6 bases. Germline V gives CDR1 SGHTA, CDR2 FQGNSA. The CDR3 sequence is CASSKQGEDEKLFF. For the CDR3, the DNA is TGTGCCAGCAGCAAACAGGGGGAGGATGAAAAACTGTTTTTT.

The chain links TRBV7-3 to TRBJ2-3; possible D gene TRBD2, 7 bases. The CDR3 spans 15 residues. The ends were cut back, 2 bases at V and 3 bases at J, with 12 bases in the middle. Germline CDR1 is SGHTA and CDR2 is FQGTGA. CDR3 amino acids: CASSLEGRGTDTQYF. CDR3 DNA: TGTGCCAGCAGCTTAGAAGGGAGGGGGACAGATACGCAGTATTTT.

J is TRBJ2-7 and V is TRBV27, with 8 bases matching TRBD2. Germline V lookup: CDR1 MNHEY, CDR2 SMNVEV (reference sequence). The CDR3 loop spans 14 amino acids. Germline trimming cut 5 bases from V and 7 bases from J; bases unmatched to any gene: 10. CDR3 region: CASSPYSGTPEQYF. Here the CDR3 DNA reads TGTGCCAGCAGTCCCTATAGCGGGACACCAGAGCAGTACTTC.

The chain joins TRBV6-5 to TRBJ1-5, with no clear D. This CDR3 has 13 amino acids. The V end was cut by 8 bases, the J end by 7 bases, with 15 bases between. CDR1 is MNHEY, CDR2 SVGAGI, per germline. CDR3 amino acids: CASVPAGVQPQHF. The CDR3 bases are TGTGCCAGCGTACCCGCCGGGGTCCAGCCCCAGCATTTT.

The chain combines TRBV5-6 with TRBJ1-5; possibly TRBD1 for D (6 bases). CDR3 length: 15 residues. Germline CDR1 reads SGHDT; CDR2 reads YYEEEE. Trimming pared 1 base from V and 7 bases from J, leaving 15 bases between. CDR3 protein: CASSLLGQGIQPQHF. CDR3 DNA sequence: TGTGCCAGCAGCTTGCTGGGGCAGGGGATCCAGCCCCAGCATTTT.

This chain joins TRBV27 and TRBJ2-4; 8 nucleotides align to TRBD1. J lost 1 base, V lost 6 bases, and 11 bases had no gene match. CDR3 length: 17 amino acids. Germline CDR1 MNHEY, CDR2 SMNVEV (reference sequence). CDR3 nucleotides: TGTGCCAGCAGCCCCTATGGACAGGGAGAGGCCAAAAACATTCAGTACTTC. This gives the protein CASSPYGQGEAKNIQYF.

V is TRBV30 and J is TRBJ2-3; 10 bases fit TRBD1. This CDR3 region has 13 residues. Losses at the gene ends were 4 bases for V and 4 bases for J; bases not matched to a gene: 2. In germline, CDR1 is GTSNPN, CDR2 SVGIG (reference sequence). CDR3: CAWIGQGADTQYF. In DNA form, the CDR3 reads TGTGCCTGGATTGGACAGGGGGCAGATACGCAGTATTTT.

The rearrangement links TRBV10-2 to TRBJ1-1, with 11 positions matching TRBD1. The CDR3 is made up of 14 amino acids. The V segment lost 11 bases and the J segment 6 bases; nucleotides outside the gene matches: 11. CDR1 WSHSY and CDR2 SAAADI come from the germline V gene. The CDR3 DNA follows: TGCGCCCTCAGGGACGGACAGGGGGCTTCTGAAGCTTTCTTT. It codes for CALRDGQGASEAFF.

The rearrangement joins TRBV19 to TRBJ1-4, with 11 positions matching TRBD1. Germline loops: CDR1 LNHDA, CDR2 SQIVND (reference sequence). The CDR3 contains 15 residues. V gave up 5 bases and J gave up 7 bases; unmatched junction bases: 6. CDR3 coding DNA: TGTGCCAGTAGTCGCCGGGACAGGGGGGTTGAAAAACTGTTTTTT. It encodes CASSRRDRGVEKLFF. The full variable domain, in which reference TRBV19 and TRBJ1-4 provide the parts outside the CDR3, is DGGITQSPKYLFRKEGQNVTLSCEQNLNHDAMYWYRQDPGQGLRLIYYSQIVNDFQKGDIAEGYSVSREKKESFPLTVTSAQKNPTAFYLCASSRRDRGVEKLFFGSGTQLSVL.

V is TRBV28 and J is TRBJ2-3, with 8 nucleotides matching TRBD1. Germline V CDR1 and CDR2: MDHEN, SYDVKM. V lost 5 bases to trimming and J lost 11 bases; unmatched junction nucleotides: 6. The CDR3 length is 12 residues. For the CDR3, the DNA is TGTGCCAGCAGTCCCCTAGACAGGGGGCAGTATTTT. It encodes CASSPLDRGQYF. Drawing the rest from reference TRBV28 and TRBJ2-3, the complete variable domain is DVKVTQSSRYLVKRTGEKVFLECVQDMDHENMFWYRQDPGLGLRLIYFSYDVKMKEKGDIPEGYSVSREKKERFSLILESASTNQTSMYLCASSPLDRGQYFGPGTRLTVL.